The T cell receptor beta chain described here comes from a study of CD8+CD57+ T cells in acquired aplastic anemia (dated by TCRdb to 2016 to 2019). Background on the whole study: A mean of 3.2 ug of DNA, ranging from roughly 0.18 to 30 ug, was extracted from sorted CD4+ and CD8+ cells.

With regard to this clonotype: This receptor's antigen is unknown. Base qualities are not provided; no much larger clone lies one nucleotide away.

CDR1 is given as SEHNR and CDR2 as FQNEAQ, both from the germline V gene (reference sequence). The CDR3 spans 15 residues, from the cysteine through the phenylalanine. The kept DNA is CDR3 alone, 45 bases in frame from the first base. Relative to germline, V is missing 6 bases and J is missing 5 bases, with 7 bases of the junction outside any gene match. Genomic DNA was used as template for profiling of TCR beta VDJ combinations and CDR3 sequences. An Illumina HiSeq 2000 was used for TCR repertoire sequencing. Turning to the authors' computational methods: TRBV/TRBJ rearrangement plots, CDR3 size and DJ length profiles, and Simpson's diversity index were used to assess repertoires. The most abundant DNA sequence in the deep sequencing data was defined as the immunodominant clone. CDR3 amino acid sequences were screened for sharing across subjects and compared with published repertoires and the VDJdb database. The public reads were reprocessed in TCRdb via fastp at Q25 and MiXCR, keeping in-frame beta chains. All rows with the same CDR3 protein become a single entry with the most common DNA and genes. The V and J calls were determined by TCRdb, not by the authors. In all, the sample holds some 280,000 distinct CDR3 sequences, and 45% to 65% of those were seen once. Approximately 8% of the sample belongs to the ten largest clones.

Results the study describes overall, beyond this receptor: Around 31 CD8+ CDR3 sequences were shared between patients and controls but appeared highly expressed in patients and within their immunodominant clones. Patients and healthy controls showed no significant difference in CD8+ Simpson's diversity (P=0.060).

The study deep-sequenced TCR repertoires of sorted CD4+ and CD8+ blood T cells from severe aplastic anemia patients and healthy subjects. Ficoll-Paque density gradient centrifugation was used to isolate peripheral blood mononuclear cells. Before DNA was extracted, CD4+ and CD8+ T cells were sorted using either FACS or magnetic beads. This sequence originates from a human donor with severe aplastic anemia or a healthy control (not recorded which). Specimen: sorted CD4+, CD8+, or CD8+CD57+ T cells (not recorded which) from PBMCs. The chain is encoded by TRBV7-9 joined to TRBJ2-1; TRBD1 agrees with 10 junctional bases. The DNA reads TGTGCCAGCAGGGTAGGGACAGGGGACGACAATGAGCAGTTCTTC. Translation gives CASRVGTGDDNEQFF.